This is a list of T cell receptor beta chains from one sample in a study of blood T cell repertoires in COVID-19. Profiled with immunoSEQ multiplex PCR; TCRdb holds only in-frame clones, not every one. Here the sample spans 340,000 or so clones, 83% being singletons. The sequencing input was peripheral blood. The receptors shown here come from a man aged 25-40 years with active or convalescent COVID-19. Both conserved end residues are part of each CDR3. The D gene is left open where the match is weak. The size of a clone is reported for some rows only, either as once, few or many, or as a class for expanded clones.

D gene | clone size | J gene | V gene | CDR3 protein | CDR3 DNA
TRBD1 | NA | TRBJ1-1 | TRBV25-1 | CASSGRDRAPEAFF | TGTGCCAGCAGTGGTCGGGACAGGGCTCCTGAAGCTTTCTTT
TRBD1 | NA | TRBJ2-7 | TRBV5-1 | CASSLAGQGNYEQYF | TGCGCCAGCAGCTTGGCGGGACAGGGTAATTACGAGCAGTACTTC
NA | NA | TRBJ1-2 | TRBV10-3 | CAISEETGNRF | TGTGCCATCAGTGAAGAGACCGGGAACCGCTTC
NA | few | TRBJ2-3 | TRBV11-3 | CASSLRVVDTQYF | TGTGCCAGCAGCTTACGCGTGGTAGATACGCAGTATTTT
NA | NA | TRBJ1-4 | TRBV7-9 | CASRVEGEKLFF | TGTGCCAGCAGGGTTGAGGGTGAAAAACTGTTTTTT
NA | NA | TRBJ1-4 | TRBV29-1 | CSGRGGEGNEKLFF | TGCAGCGGCCGAGGGGGGGAGGGTAATGAAAAACTGTTTTTT
NA | NA | TRBJ2-1 | TRBV5-6 | CASSHSTRWAYNEQFF | TGTGCCAGCAGCCATAGTACTAGGTGGGCCTACAATGAGCAGTTCTTC
NA | NA | TRBJ2-1 | TRBV9 | CASSVGAGSYNEQFF | TGTGCCAGCAGCGTAGGGGCGGGCTCCTACAATGAGCAGTTCTTC
TRBD2 | NA | TRBJ2-3 | TRBV7-2 | CASSFGSGRDTQYF | TGTGCCAGCAGCTTTGGGAGCGGGAGAGATACGCAGTATTTT
NA | NA | TRBJ2-2 | TRBV28 | CASDSAEKAGELFF | TGTGCCAGCGATTCGGCGGAAAAAGCCGGGGAGCTGTTTTTT
TRBD1 | NA | TRBJ1-2 | TRBV4-3 | CASSQTGTGIRASHYGYTF | TGCGCCAGCAGCCAAACCGGGACAGGGATCCGCGCCTCTCACTATGGCTACACCTTC
NA | few | TRBJ1-1 | TRBV30 | CAWGRRRVNEAFF | TGTGCCTGGGGTAGACGGAGAGTAAATGAAGCTTTCTTT
TRBD2 | few | TRBJ2-1 | TRBV30 | CAWSYQREANEQFF | TGTGCCTGGAGTTACCAGCGGGAGGCCAATGAGCAGTTCTTC
TRBD1 | NA | TRBJ2-3 | TRBV7-9 | CASSNGDRGFGTDTQYF | TGTGCCAGCAGCAACGGGGACAGGGGATTCGGCACAGATACGCAGTATTTT
TRBD1 | NA | TRBJ1-1 | TRBV2 | CASNPQGNGAFF | TGTGCCAGCAACCCACAGGGGAACGGGGCTTTCTTT
NA | NA | TRBJ2-5 | TRBV20-1 | CSAGGAETQYF | TGCAGTGCAGGAGGAGCAGAGACCCAGTACTTC
NA | NA | TRBJ2-1 | TRBV13 | CASSQLAGSSYNEQFF | TGTGCCAGCAGTCAACTTGCGGGTTCCTCCTACAATGAGCAGTTCTTC
TRBD1 | few | TRBJ2-1 | TRBV7-2 | CASARDRVNNEQFF | TGTGCCAGCGCCCGGGACAGGGTAAACAATGAGCAGTTCTTC
NA | NA | TRBJ2-7 | TRBV6-6 | CASSYSGLYEQYF | TGTGCCAGCAGTTACTCGGGGCTCTACGAGCAGTACTTC
NA | NA | TRBJ2-3 | TRBV7-2 | CASSPALVSTDTQYF | TGTGCCAGCAGCCCCGCTTTAGTCAGCACAGATACGCAGTATTTT
NA | NA | TRBJ1-1 | TRBV6-6 | CASSLTGGVVEAFF | TGTGCCAGCAGCCTCACGGGAGGGGTAGTCGAAGCTTTCTTT
NA | NA | TRBJ2-7 | TRBV7-2 | CASTPGYGESYEQYF | TGTGCCAGCACCCCGGGGTACGGGGAGTCCTACGAGCAGTACTTC
NA | NA | TRBJ2-6 | TRBV5-1 | CASSLGQGGAGANVLTF | TGCGCCAGCAGCTTGGGGCAGGGTGGAGCTGGGGCCAACGTCCTGACTTTC
NA | NA | TRBJ2-1 | TRBV6-1 | CASSEEADSYNEQFF | TGTGCCAGCAGTGAAGAAGCGGACTCCTACAATGAGCAGTTCTTC
NA | NA | TRBJ1-2 | TRBV6-5 | CASSNDRGTRYGYTF | TGTGCCAGCAGCAACGATCGGGGGACCCGCTATGGCTACACCTTC
TRBD1 | NA | TRBJ1-4 | TRBV7-9 | CASSTGTGGVGEKLFF | TGTGCCAGCAGTACCGGGACAGGGGGTGTAGGTGAAAAACTGTTTTTT
TRBD2 | once | TRBJ2-7 | TRBV19 | CASSIGGSGRADEQYF | TGTGCCAGTAGTATAGGCGGTAGCGGGAGAGCCGACGAGCAGTACTTC
TRBD2 | once | TRBJ2-1 | TRBV11-2 | CASGLAGVEQFF | TGTGCCTCGGGACTAGCGGGAGTCGAGCAGTTCTTC
NA | NA | TRBJ1-6 | TRBV19 | CASSPRLRLNSPLHF | TGTGCCAGTAGCCCTCGCTTGCGCTTAAATTCACCCCTCCACTTT
NA | NA | TRBJ1-5 | TRBV24-1 | CATSDRRYDQPQHF | TGTGCCACCAGTGATCGGAGATACGATCAGCCCCAGCATTTT
NA | NA | TRBJ2-2 | TRBV3-1/TRBV3-2 | CASSQDRRGDGGELFF | TGTGCCAGCAGCCAAGATCGAAGAGGTGATGGCGGGGAGCTGTTTTTT
NA | few | TRBJ2-1 | TRBV19 | CASSISGNNEQFF | TGTGCCAGTAGTATATCAGGCAACAATGAGCAGTTCTTC
NA | NA | TRBJ1-4 | TRBV5-5 | CASSFTGGLEKLFF | TGTGCCAGCAGCTTCACGGGGGGCCTTGAAAAACTGTTTTTT
TRBD1 | NA | TRBJ2-7 | TRBV10-3 | CAIKGTGQGYEQYF | TGTGCCATCAAAGGGACGGGACAGGGTTACGAGCAGTACTTC
NA | NA | TRBJ1-6 | TRBV9 | CASSPAGPIYNSPLHF | TGTGCCAGCAGCCCCGCGGGACCCATTTATAATTCACCCCTCCACTTT
NA | NA | TRBJ1-1 | TRBV30 | CAWGPRGNTEAFF | TGTGCCTGGGGCCCACGGGGGAACACTGAAGCTTTCTTT
TRBD1 | NA | TRBJ1-1 | TRBV29-1 | CSAHQGDTEAFF | TGCAGCGCTCACCAGGGGGACACTGAAGCTTTCTTT
TRBD1 | NA | TRBJ1-1 | TRBV29-1 | CSVPGQGNTEAFF | TGCAGCGTTCCTGGACAGGGGAACACTGAAGCTTTCTTT
NA | NA | TRBJ2-7 | TRBV2 | CASSLEAGEQYF | TGTGCCAGCAGCTTGGAGGCGGGCGAGCAGTACTTC
TRBD1 | NA | TRBJ1-2 | TRBV24-1 | CATSDPGTGVRGYTF | TGTGCCACCAGTGATCCCGGGACAGGGGTGAGGGGCTACACCTTC
TRBD1 | NA | TRBJ2-7 | TRBV19 | CASSISGTGPIEQYF | TGTGCCAGTAGTATCTCCGGGACAGGGCCCATCGAGCAGTACTTC
NA | NA | TRBJ1-2 | TRBV10-3 | CAISDTGTVGGYTF | TGTGCCATCAGCGATACAGGGACGGTGGGCGGCTACACCTTC